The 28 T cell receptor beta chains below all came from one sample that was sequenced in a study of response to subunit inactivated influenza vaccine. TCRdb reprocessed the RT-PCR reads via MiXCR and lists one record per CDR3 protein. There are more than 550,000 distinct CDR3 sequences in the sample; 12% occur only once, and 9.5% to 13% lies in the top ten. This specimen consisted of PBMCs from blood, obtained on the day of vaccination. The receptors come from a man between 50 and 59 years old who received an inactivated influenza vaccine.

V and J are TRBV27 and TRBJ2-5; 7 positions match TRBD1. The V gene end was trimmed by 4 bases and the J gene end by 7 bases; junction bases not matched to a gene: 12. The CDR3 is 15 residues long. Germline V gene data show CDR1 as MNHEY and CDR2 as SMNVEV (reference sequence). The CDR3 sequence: CASSSIGQARGTQYF. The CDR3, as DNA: TGTGCCAGCAGTTCCATCGGACAGGCCCGGGGGACCCAGTACTTC.

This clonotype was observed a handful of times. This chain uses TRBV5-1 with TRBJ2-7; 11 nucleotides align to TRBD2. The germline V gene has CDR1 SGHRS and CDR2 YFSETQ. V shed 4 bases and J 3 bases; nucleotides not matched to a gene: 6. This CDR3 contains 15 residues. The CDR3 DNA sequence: TGCGCCAGCAGCCCGACTAGCGGGGCCCTCTACGAGCAGTACTTC. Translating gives CASSPTSGALYEQYF.

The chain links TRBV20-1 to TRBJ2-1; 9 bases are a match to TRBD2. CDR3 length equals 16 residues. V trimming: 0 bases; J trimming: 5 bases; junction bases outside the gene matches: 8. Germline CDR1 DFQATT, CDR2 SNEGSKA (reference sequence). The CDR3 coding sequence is TGCAGTGCTAGAGATCTCCTGGGACTAGCAGACAATGAGCAGTTCTTC. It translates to CSARDLLGLADNEQFF.

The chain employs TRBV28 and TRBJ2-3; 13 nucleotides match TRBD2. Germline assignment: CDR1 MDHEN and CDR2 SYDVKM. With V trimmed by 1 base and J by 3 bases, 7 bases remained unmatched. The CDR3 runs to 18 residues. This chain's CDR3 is CASSLLGLAGAGTDTQYF. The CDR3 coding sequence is TGTGCCAGCAGTTTATTAGGACTAGCGGGAGCCGGAACAGATACGCAGTATTTT.

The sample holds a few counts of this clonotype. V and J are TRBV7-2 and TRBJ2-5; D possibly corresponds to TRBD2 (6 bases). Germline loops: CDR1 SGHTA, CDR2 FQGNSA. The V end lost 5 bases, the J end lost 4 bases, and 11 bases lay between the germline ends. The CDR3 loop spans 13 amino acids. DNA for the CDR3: TGTGCCAGCAGCCCCCGGGGGTTAGAGACCCAGTACTTC. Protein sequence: CASSPRGLETQYF.

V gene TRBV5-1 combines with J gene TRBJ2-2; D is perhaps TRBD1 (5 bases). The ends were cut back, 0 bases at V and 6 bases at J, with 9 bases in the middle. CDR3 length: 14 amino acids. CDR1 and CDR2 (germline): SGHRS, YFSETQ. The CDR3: CASSLVQGPGELFF. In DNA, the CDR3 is TGCGCCAGCAGCTTGGTGCAGGGCCCCGGGGAGCTGTTTTTT.

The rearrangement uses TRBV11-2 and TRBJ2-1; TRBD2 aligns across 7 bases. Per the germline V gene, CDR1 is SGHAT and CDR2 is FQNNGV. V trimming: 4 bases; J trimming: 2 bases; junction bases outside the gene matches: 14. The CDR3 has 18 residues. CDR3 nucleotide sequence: TGTGCCAGCAGCTCCCCGGGGGGACCACGCCAAACCTACAATGAGCAGTTCTTC. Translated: CASSSPGGPRQTYNEQFF.

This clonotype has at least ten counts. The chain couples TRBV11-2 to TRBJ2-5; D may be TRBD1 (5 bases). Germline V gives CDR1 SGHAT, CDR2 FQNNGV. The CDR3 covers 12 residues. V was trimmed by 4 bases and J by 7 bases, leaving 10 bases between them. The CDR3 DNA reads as TGTGCCAGCAGCTGGGGCTCTGGGACCCAGTACTTC. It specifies CASSWGSGTQYF.

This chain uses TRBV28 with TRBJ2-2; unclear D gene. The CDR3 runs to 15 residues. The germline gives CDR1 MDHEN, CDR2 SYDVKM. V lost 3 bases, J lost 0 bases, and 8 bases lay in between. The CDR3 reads CASSFPSSNTGELFF. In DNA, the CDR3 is TGTGCCAGCAGTTTCCCCAGCTCGAACACCGGGGAGCTGTTTTTT.

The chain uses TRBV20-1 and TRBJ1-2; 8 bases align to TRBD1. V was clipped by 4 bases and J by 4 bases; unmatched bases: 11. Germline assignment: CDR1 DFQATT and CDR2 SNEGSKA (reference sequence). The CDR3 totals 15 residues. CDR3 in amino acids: CSAKSTGTGGYGYTF. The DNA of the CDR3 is TGCAGTGCTAAGTCAACCGGGACAGGAGGCTATGGCTACACCTTC.

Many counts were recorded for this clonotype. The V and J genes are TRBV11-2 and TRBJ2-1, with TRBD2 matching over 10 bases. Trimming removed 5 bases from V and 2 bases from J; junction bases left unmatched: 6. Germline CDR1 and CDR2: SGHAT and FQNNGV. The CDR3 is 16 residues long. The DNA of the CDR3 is TGTGCCAGCAGCGACTATCTAGCGGGAGCCTACAATGAGCAGTTCTTC. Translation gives CASSDYLAGAYNEQFF.

This CDR3 is CASSQPLVGGYKGYTF. CDR3 in DNA: TGTGCCAGCAGCCAACCCCTTGTAGGGGGCTATAAGGGCTACACCTTC. The genes are TRBV4-2 and TRBJ1-2, with 7 bases fitting TRBD1. Germline loops: CDR1 LGHNA, CDR2 YNFKEQ. Germline trimming cut 2 bases from V and 8 bases from J; bases unmatched to any gene: 14. CDR3 length: 16 residues.

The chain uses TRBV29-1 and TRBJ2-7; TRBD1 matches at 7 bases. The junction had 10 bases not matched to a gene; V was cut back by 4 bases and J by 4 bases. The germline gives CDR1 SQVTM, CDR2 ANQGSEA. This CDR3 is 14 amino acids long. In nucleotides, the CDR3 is TGCAGCGTTGTCAGACAGGGAAAACAGTACGAGCAGTACTTC. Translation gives CSVVRQGKQYEQYF.

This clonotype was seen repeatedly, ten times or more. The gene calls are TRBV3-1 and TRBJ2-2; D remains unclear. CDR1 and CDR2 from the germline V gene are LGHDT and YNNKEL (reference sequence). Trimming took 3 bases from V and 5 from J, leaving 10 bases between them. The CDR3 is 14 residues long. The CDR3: CASSQDGRTGELFF. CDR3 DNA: TGTGCCAGCAGCCAGGACGGAAGGACCGGGGAGCTGTTTTTT. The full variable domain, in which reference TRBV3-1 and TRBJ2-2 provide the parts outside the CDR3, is DTAVSQTPKYLVTQMGNDKSIKCEQNLGHDTMYWYKQDSKKFLKIMFSYNNKELIINETVPNRFSPKSPDKAHLNLHINSLELGDSAVYFCASSQDGRTGELFFGEGSRLTVL.

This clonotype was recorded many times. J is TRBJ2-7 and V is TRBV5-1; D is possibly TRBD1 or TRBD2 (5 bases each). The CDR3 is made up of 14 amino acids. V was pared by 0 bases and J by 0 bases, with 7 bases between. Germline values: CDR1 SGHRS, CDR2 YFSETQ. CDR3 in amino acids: CASSLAGTSYEQYF. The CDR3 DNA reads TGCGCCAGCAGCTTGGCAGGGACCTCCTACGAGCAGTACTTC.

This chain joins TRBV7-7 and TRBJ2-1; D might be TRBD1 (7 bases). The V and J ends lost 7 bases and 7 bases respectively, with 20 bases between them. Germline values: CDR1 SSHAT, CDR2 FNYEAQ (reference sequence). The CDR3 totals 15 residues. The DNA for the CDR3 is TGTGCCAGCAACGGCGACCGGGGGACAGAGAATGAGCAGTTCTTC. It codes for CASNGDRGTENEQFF.

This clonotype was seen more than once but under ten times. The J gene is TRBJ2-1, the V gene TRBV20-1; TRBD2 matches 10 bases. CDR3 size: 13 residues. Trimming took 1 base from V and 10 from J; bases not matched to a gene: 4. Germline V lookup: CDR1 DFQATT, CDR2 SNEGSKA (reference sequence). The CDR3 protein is CSARGRTSGEQFF. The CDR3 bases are TGCAGTGCTAGAGGGCGGACTAGCGGAGAGCAGTTCTTC.

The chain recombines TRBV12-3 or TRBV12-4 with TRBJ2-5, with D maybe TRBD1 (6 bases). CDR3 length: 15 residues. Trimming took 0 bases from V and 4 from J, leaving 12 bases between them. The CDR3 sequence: CASSLASGTRETQYF. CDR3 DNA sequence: TGTGCCAGCAGTTTAGCCTCCGGGACACGAGAGACCCAGTACTTC.

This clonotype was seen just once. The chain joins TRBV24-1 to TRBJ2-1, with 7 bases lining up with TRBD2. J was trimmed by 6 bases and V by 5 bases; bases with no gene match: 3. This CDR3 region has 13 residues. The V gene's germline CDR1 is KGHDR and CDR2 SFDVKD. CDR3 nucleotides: TGTGCCACCAGTGGAGCGGGATTCAATGAGCAGTTCTTC. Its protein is CATSGAGFNEQFF.

The CDR3 bases are TGCGCCAGCAGCTCCGGACAGGGAGGGATCCAAGAGACCCAGTACTTC. Amino acids: CASSSGQGGIQETQYF. This chain connects TRBV5-1 to TRBJ2-5; TRBD1 is a possible D gene (8 bases). The CDR3 loop spans 16 amino acids. From germline, CDR1 is SGHRS and CDR2 YFSETQ. V was shortened by 3 bases and J by 1 base, with 16 bases between the two germline ends. The full variable domain, completed using reference TRBV5-1 and TRBJ2-5, is KAGVTQTPRYLIKTRGQQVTLSCSPISGHRSVSWYQQTPGQGLQFLFEYFSETQRNKGNFPGRFSGRQFSNSRSEMNVSTLELGDSALYLCASSSGQGGIQETQYFGPGTRLLVL.

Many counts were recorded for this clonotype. Here the CDR3 reads CASSLLEGTQYF. The CDR3 region has the DNA TGTGCCAGCAGCTTATTAGAGGGGACCCAGTACTTC. V gene TRBV7-2 combines with J gene TRBJ2-5; tentatively, D is TRBD2 (5 bases). Germline lookup yields CDR1 SGHTA and CDR2 FQGNSA. Trimming stripped 2 bases from V and 7 bases from J, with 8 bases between. The CDR3 length is 12 residues.

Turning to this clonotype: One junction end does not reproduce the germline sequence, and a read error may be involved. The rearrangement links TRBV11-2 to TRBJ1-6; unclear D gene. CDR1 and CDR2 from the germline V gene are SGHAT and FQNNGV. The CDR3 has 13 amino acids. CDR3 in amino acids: CASRLGRDSPLHF. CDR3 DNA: TGTGCCAGCAGGTTAGGAAGAGATTCACCCCTCCACTTT.

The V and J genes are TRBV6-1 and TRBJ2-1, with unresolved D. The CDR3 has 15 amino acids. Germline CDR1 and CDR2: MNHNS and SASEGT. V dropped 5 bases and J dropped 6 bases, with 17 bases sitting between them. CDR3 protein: CASSTALANSNEQFF. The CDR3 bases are TGTGCCAGCAGTACAGCACTTGCTAATAGCAATGAGCAGTTCTTC.

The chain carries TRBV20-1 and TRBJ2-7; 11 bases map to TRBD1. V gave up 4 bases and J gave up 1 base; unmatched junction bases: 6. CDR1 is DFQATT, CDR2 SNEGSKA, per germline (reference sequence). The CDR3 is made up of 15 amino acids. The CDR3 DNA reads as TGCAGTGCTATTCGGTGGGACAGGGGGTCCTACGAGCAGTACTTC. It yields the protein CSAIRWDRGSYEQYF.

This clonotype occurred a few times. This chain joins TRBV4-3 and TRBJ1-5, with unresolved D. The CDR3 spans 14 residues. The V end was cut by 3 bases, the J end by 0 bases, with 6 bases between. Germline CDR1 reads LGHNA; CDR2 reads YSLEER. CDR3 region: CASSQFISNQPQHF. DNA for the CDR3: TGCGCCAGCAGCCAGTTTATTAGCAATCAGCCCCAGCATTTT.

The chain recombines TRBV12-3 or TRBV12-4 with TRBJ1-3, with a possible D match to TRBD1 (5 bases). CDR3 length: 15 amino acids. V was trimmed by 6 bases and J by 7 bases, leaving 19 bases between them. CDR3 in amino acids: CASRRGHLGMNTIYF. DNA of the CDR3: TGTGCCAGCAGGCGCGGACATTTAGGGATGAACACCATATATTTT.

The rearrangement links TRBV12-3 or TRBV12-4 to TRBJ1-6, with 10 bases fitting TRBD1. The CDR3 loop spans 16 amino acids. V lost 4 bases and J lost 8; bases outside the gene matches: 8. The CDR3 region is CASSSGQGVRDSPLHF. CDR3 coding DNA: TGTGCCAGCAGTTCCGGACAGGGGGTACGGGATTCACCCCTCCACTTT.

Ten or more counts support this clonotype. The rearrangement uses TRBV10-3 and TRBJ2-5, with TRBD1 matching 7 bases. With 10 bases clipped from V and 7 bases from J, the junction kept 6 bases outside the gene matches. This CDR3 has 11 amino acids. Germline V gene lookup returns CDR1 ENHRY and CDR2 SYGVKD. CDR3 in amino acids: CATGTGVTQYF. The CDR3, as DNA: TGTGCCACCGGTACAGGGGTGACCCAGTACTTC.